Following are 10 T cell receptor beta chains from one sample sequenced in a study of cytomegalovirus exposure and HLA in healthy donors. Use of 60 Vbeta and 13 Jbeta primers characterized the PCR. Sequencing was performed with immunoSEQ multiplex PCR; in TCRdb, only in-frame clones are kept and a portion is missing. The sample has approximately 140,000 clones; about 76% are singletons. The sequenced sample consisted of PBMCs. These receptors were collected from a female donor in good health and CMV-seronegative.

The chain employs TRBV29-1 and TRBJ2-7, with a weak D call TRBD1 (5 bases). CDR3 length: 12 amino acids. Germline lookup yields CDR1 SQVTM and CDR2 ANQGSEA. Trimming pared 4 bases from V and 2 bases from J, leaving 9 bases between. The CDR3 bases are TGCAGCGTTGGGGGCGGCACCTACGAGCAGTACTTC. It translates to CSVGGGTYEQYF.

The chain recombines TRBV10-3 with TRBJ2-1; 7 positions agree with TRBD2. Trimming cost V 9 bases and J 7 bases; bases outside gene matches: 6. The CDR3 is 12 amino acids. The germline CDR1 and CDR2 sequences are ENHRY and SYGVKD. The CDR3 spells CAIGEGPNEQFF. DNA of the CDR3: TGTGCCATTGGGGAGGGCCCAAATGAGCAGTTCTTC.

This clone appeared a single time. The chain joins TRBV27 to TRBJ1-2, with TRBD1 as a possible D gene (6 bases). With 2 bases removed from V and 4 bases from J, the gap between germline ends came to 14 bases. The CDR3 runs 15 residues. The germline CDR1 and CDR2 sequences are MNHEY and SMNVEV (reference sequence). CDR3 sequence: CASSLLLGAGYGYTF. CDR3 coding DNA: TGTGCCAGCAGTTTACTGCTGGGGGCGGGCTATGGCTACACCTTC.

The chain recombines TRBV27 with TRBJ2-7; 10 positions match TRBD1. The CDR3 totals 14 residues. Germline CDR1 is MNHEY and CDR2 is SMNVEV (reference sequence). The J segment lost 4 bases and the V segment lost 4 bases, leaving 4 bases of the junction unmatched. Here the CDR3 DNA reads TGTGCCAGCAGTTCCGGGACAGGGGAATACGAGCAGTACTTC. It is translated as CASSSGTGEYEQYF.

The rearrangement uses TRBV4-1 and TRBJ1-2; D is unclear. The CDR3 has 15 residues. V lost 0 bases and J 8 bases, leaving 16 bases between the germline ends. Germline V gene data show CDR1 as MGHRA and CDR2 as YSYEKL. The CDR3 loop reads CASSQDEGSPGGYTF. The CDR3 DNA sequence: TGCGCCAGCAGCCAAGATGAGGGCTCCCCGGGAGGCTACACCTTC.

The chain carries TRBV4-1 and TRBJ2-3; tentative D call: TRBD1 (5 bases). V lost 1 base, J lost 6 bases, and 14 bases lay in between. This CDR3 region has 15 residues. Germline V gene lookup returns CDR1 MGHRA and CDR2 YSYEKL. The CDR3 here is CASSQVRLGLDTQYF. In DNA, the CDR3 is TGCGCCAGCAGCCAAGTAAGACTGGGGCTGGATACGCAGTATTTT.

The chain combines TRBV7-3 with TRBJ2-3; perhaps TRBD2 as D (5 bases). Deletions cut 2 bases from V and 6 bases from J, with 15 bases between. CDR3 size: 15 residues. Germline CDR1 SGHTA, CDR2 FQGTGA. CDR3 loop: CASSLAGSGVDTQYF. DNA of the CDR3: TGTGCCAGCAGCTTAGCGGGTTCCGGGGTGGATACGCAGTATTTT.

Concerning this clone: Other nucleotide sequences in the sample specify the same CDR3. V is TRBV5-1 and J is TRBJ2-7; 7 nucleotides agree with TRBD2. This CDR3 contains 17 residues. Germline V CDR1 and CDR2: SGHRS, YFSETQ. The junction had 14 bases not matched to a gene; V was cut back by 5 bases and J by 0 bases. The CDR3 DNA reads as TGCGCCAGCAGTCCGGGACCGCTAGCGGTTAGCTCCTACGAGCAGTACTTC. Protein sequence: CASSPGPLAVSSYEQYF.

The CDR3 DNA follows: TGCGCCAGCAGCCCCGACCGGGACGGGGGAGGATACGAGCAGTACTTC. As protein: CASSPDRDGGGYEQYF. J is TRBJ2-7 and V is TRBV4-1, with D perhaps TRBD2 (6 bases). Per germline, CDR1 MGHRA and CDR2 YSYEKL. CDR3 length: 16 residues. V dropped 4 bases and J dropped 4 bases, with 20 bases sitting between them.

The rearrangement joins TRBV6-1 to TRBJ1-3; D is undetermined. CDR3 size: 18 residues. The V gene lost 6 bases and the J gene lost 3 bases, with 24 bases spanning the gap. Germline V gives CDR1 MNHNS, CDR2 SASEGT. This CDR3 reads CASRETWSSFGFGNTIYF. For the CDR3, the DNA is TGTGCCAGCAGGGAAACTTGGTCGAGTTTCGGGTTTGGAAACACCATATATTTT.